A selection of T cell receptor beta chains follows, all from one sample in a study of cytomegalovirus exposure and HLA in healthy donors. Assay: immunoSEQ multiplex PCR; the TCRdb copy retains only in-frame clones and omits some. The table includes some 110,000 clones, over 70% detected once. The material sequenced was PBMCs. These receptors all come from a woman in her fifties or sixties in good health and CMV-seropositive. The CDR3 runs from the conserved cysteine through the conserved F or W. Fields, in order: V gene, J gene, CDR3 protein.

V gene: TRBV6-6; J gene: TRBJ1-6; CDR3 protein: CASSNQGATGSPLHF
V gene: TRBV7-9; J gene: TRBJ2-2; CDR3 protein: CASSSSDRGNTGELFF
V gene: TRBV27; J gene: TRBJ2-5; CDR3 protein: CASSLGGAGGRRRETQYF
V gene: TRBV19; J gene: TRBJ2-2; CDR3 protein: CASSMGLARSGELFF
V gene: TRBV6-1; J gene: TRBJ2-5; CDR3 protein: CASSSGQGGETQYF
V gene: TRBV5-1; J gene: TRBJ1-2; CDR3 protein: CASSHLAGGEDGYTF
V gene: TRBV7-2; J gene: TRBJ2-1; CDR3 protein: CASSLEGRTYNEQFF
V gene: TRBV18; J gene: TRBJ2-7; CDR3 protein: CASSSGGTREQYF
V gene: TRBV5-1; J gene: TRBJ2-1; CDR3 protein: CASSPPSSYNEQFF
V gene: TRBV5-1; J gene: TRBJ1-4; CDR3 protein: CASSPTSGMPGEKLFF
V gene: TRBV2; J gene: TRBJ2-6; CDR3 protein: CAGGTDVSGANVLTF
V gene: TRBV6-1; J gene: TRBJ2-7; CDR3 protein: CASSEVPHSARQQYF
V gene: TRBV7-8; J gene: TRBJ1-5; CDR3 protein: CASSPHGQPQHF
V gene: TRBV2; J gene: TRBJ1-5; CDR3 protein: CASSKTGGAYGNQPQHF
V gene: TRBV5-1; J gene: TRBJ1-1; CDR3 protein: CASSSGVMNTEAFF
V gene: TRBV29-1; J gene: TRBJ1-2; CDR3 protein: CSVTPATVGYGYTF
V gene: TRBV18; J gene: TRBJ2-7; CDR3 protein: CASSQQEVAGLTYEQYF
V gene: TRBV9; J gene: TRBJ2-3; CDR3 protein: CASSVVQAGGTNTQYF
V gene: TRBV7-9; J gene: TRBJ1-2; CDR3 protein: CASRYNYGYTF
V gene: TRBV6-5; J gene: TRBJ2-7; CDR3 protein: CASSYLPGGEQYF
V gene: TRBV18; J gene: TRBJ1-2; CDR3 protein: CASSPDRGRDGYTF
V gene: TRBV9; J gene: TRBJ2-3; CDR3 protein: CASSGSGGYTDTQYF
V gene: TRBV28; J gene: TRBJ2-3; CDR3 protein: CASRGAGVTDTQYF
V gene: TRBV19; J gene: TRBJ1-1; CDR3 protein: CASSTGQDYEAFF
V gene: TRBV4-1; J gene: TRBJ1-2; CDR3 protein: CASSQGQGGLNYGYTF
V gene: TRBV5-4; J gene: TRBJ2-5; CDR3 protein: CASSFSFGQQETQYF
V gene: TRBV5-1; J gene: TRBJ1-6; CDR3 protein: CASSPEPTGGYSPLHF
V gene: TRBV6-5; J gene: TRBJ1-4; CDR3 protein: CASRGTGESEKLFF
V gene: TRBV6-1; J gene: TRBJ1-2; CDR3 protein: CASSEDPRANYGYTF
V gene: TRBV5-1; J gene: TRBJ1-2; CDR3 protein: CASSISPANYGYTF
V gene: TRBV13; J gene: TRBJ1-1; CDR3 protein: CASSLPQSNTEAFF
V gene: TRBV25-1; J gene: TRBJ2-3; CDR3 protein: CASSESGTGFYTDTQYF
V gene: TRBV29-1; J gene: TRBJ2-7; CDR3 protein: CSVAYRPSEQYF
V gene: TRBV5-4; J gene: TRBJ1-4; CDR3 protein: CASSSTGGGGTGNEKLFF
V gene: TRBV9; J gene: TRBJ1-4; CDR3 protein: CASSAGQGFDGEKLFF
V gene: TRBV27; J gene: TRBJ2-3; CDR3 protein: CASSRQGPRPDTQYF
V gene: TRBV6-5; J gene: TRBJ1-1; CDR3 protein: CASSMSGTEAFF
V gene: TRBV6-4; J gene: TRBJ2-1; CDR3 protein: CASSRLAGAMVEQFF
V gene: TRBV5-1; J gene: TRBJ1-1; CDR3 protein: CASSLLRETNTEAFF
V gene: TRBV9; J gene: TRBJ2-1; CDR3 protein: CASSVEGLVFNEQFF
V gene: TRBV6-5; J gene: TRBJ2-1; CDR3 protein: CASSTRTSGYNEQFF
V gene: TRBV19; J gene: TRBJ1-2; CDR3 protein: CASRQGGYGYTF
V gene: TRBV28; J gene: TRBJ2-7; CDR3 protein: CASISRQPSYEQYF
V gene: TRBV6-1; J gene: TRBJ1-6; CDR3 protein: CASLGQGYNSPLHF
V gene: TRBV2; J gene: TRBJ2-1; CDR3 protein: CARDRGNNEQFF
V gene: TRBV10-3; J gene: TRBJ1-2; CDR3 protein: CAISEADRGQNYGYTF
V gene: TRBV29-1; J gene: TRBJ2-1; CDR3 protein: CSVELAGGILGNEQFF
V gene: TRBV19; J gene: TRBJ2-7; CDR3 protein: CASSTGQTYEQYF
V gene: TRBV19; J gene: TRBJ1-4; CDR3 protein: CASSVSPAGASNEKLFF
V gene: TRBV6-6; J gene: TRBJ1-4; CDR3 protein: CASRPRGSNEKLFF
V gene: TRBV10-1; J gene: TRBJ1-5; CDR3 protein: CASSESSSNQPQHF
V gene: TRBV30; J gene: TRBJ1-1; CDR3 protein: CAWDRELGAFF